This T cell receptor (beta chain) was obtained from a study of T cell repertoires in cytomegalovirus infection. At the level of the study: Indications came from public TCR beta signatures; they pointed to CMV infection and to a matching HLA type.

The study, taken as a whole, reports: Within the response measured ex vivo, HLA-C-restricted CMV-specific TCR beta clonotypes were dominant. Identification of carriers of CMV plus the relevant HLA was achieved through cumulative public TCR beta family frequency.

Per the germline V gene, CDR1 is KGHSH and CDR2 is LQKENI. CDR3 length: 13 residues. Trimming took 1 base from V and 2 from J, leaving 5 bases between them. There are many counts of this clonotype. Its antigen is undetermined. TCRdb itself ran the reads through MiXCR, one entry per CDR3 protein. Among under 150,000 distinct CDR3 sequences listed, approximately 9.2% were seen once. The chain joins TRBV18 to TRBJ1-1; D is unresolved. Input material: PBMCs. This receptor was obtained from a human donor in good health (CMV status not recorded). Some clones in this sample may be carry-over from other donors' samples. CDR3 in amino acids: CASSPLGNTEAFF. Written as DNA, the CDR3 is TGTGCCAGCTCACCACTGGGCAACACTGAAGCTTTCTTT.